The source of this T cell receptor beta chain is a study of blood T cells in healthy people across ages. Whole-study results and caveats: Naive CD4+ cell counts and diversity both ran higher in long-lived than in aged donors. Older age went with lower TCR beta diversity per million T cells, in a roughly linear way.

Combining a sample-barcoded 5' primer with a J-beta primer mix, a second PCR ran for 7 to 11 cycles. TCRdb re-analysed the 5' RACE reads in MiXCR, keeping a single row per CDR3 protein. This table holds around 1,000,000 distinct CDR3 sequences, approximately 25% found once. Comments on this clonotype: What it recognizes is unknown.

Caucasian, healthy and from Russia, the donors were aged between 6 and 90. The same specimen was also included in a second study, on T cells of mothers and their children. From that paper: Inherited differences only slightly affect thymic shaping of TCR recombination output.

This clonotype was sampled from a girl between 2 and 10 years old in good health. The sequencing sample was made of blood.

CDR3 coding DNA: TGCGCCAGCAGCTTTAGGGGGGGCGCAGAACAAGAGACCCAGTACTTC. Residues: CASSFRGGAEQETQYF. The V gene is TRBV5-1, the J gene TRBJ2-5; a possible D gene is TRBD2 (7 bases). V gave up 2 bases and J gave up 2 bases, with 16 bases separating them. This CDR3 contains 16 residues. Germline lookup yields CDR1 SGHRS and CDR2 YFSETQ.